Each of the 10 T cell receptor beta chains below was sequenced from the same sample in a study of PD-1 blockade in classical Hodgkin lymphoma (dated by TCRdb to 2020 to 2021). The time point tag for this specimen amounts to: cycle 1 day 1 (C1D1), immediately before nivolumab initiation. Relapse after autologous stem cell transplantation had occurred in all trial patients, and cohorts A, B and C were distinguished by prior brentuximab vedotin exposure. The library came from the immunoSEQ multiplex PCR assay. Entries here come from immuneACCESS through TCRdb and include only in-frame sequences with V and J called. Some clones fail to appear in such tables; in the studies checked, an unresolved V gene covers under half of the shortfall, and the cause of the remainder is unknown. The sample table holds about 40,000 clones, of which about 79% were seen once. Of the sample, roughly 9.8% is held by the ten largest clones.

The specimen comprised peripheral blood mononuclear cells (PBMCs), sampled at baseline. The receptors stem from a human donor with classical Hodgkin lymphoma.

In nucleotides, the CDR3 is TGCGCCAGCAGCTTGTTGGAGACGATGCGATCACCCCTCCACTTT. Amino acid sequence: CASSLLETMRSPLHF. The chain carries TRBV5-1 and TRBJ1-6; no firm D call. Between the trimmed V and J ends, which lost 1 base and 10 bases, there was a span of 15 bases. The CDR3 consists of 15 residues. The germline V gene has CDR1 SGHRS and CDR2 YFSETQ.

The rearrangement links TRBV19 to TRBJ1-2; 7 bases line up with TRBD1. This CDR3 is 14 amino acids long. CDR1 is LNHDA and CDR2 is SQIVND in the germline V gene (reference sequence). V was clipped by 4 bases and J by 4 bases; unmatched bases: 6. The CDR3 coding sequence is TGTGCCAGTAGTACGGACAGGAGGGCCTATGGCTACACCTTC. Translation: CASSTDRRAYGYTF.

The rearrangement joins TRBV5-8 to TRBJ2-4; no reliable D call. This CDR3 is built from 15 residues. CDR1 is SGHTS and CDR2 is YDEGEE in the germline V gene. Between the trimmed V and J ends, which lost 0 bases and 7 bases, there was a span of 14 bases. The DNA for the CDR3 is TGTGCCAGCAGCTTGGCGAAAGGCCCTGGGAACATTCAGTACTTC. It translates to CASSLAKGPGNIQYF.

The chain recombines TRBV11-2 with TRBJ2-5; 13 bases align to TRBD2. Unmatched junction bases numbered 14, after V lost 5 bases and J lost 5 bases. Germline V gene lookup returns CDR1 SGHAT and CDR2 FQNNGV. The CDR3 has 18 residues. CDR3 loop: CASSLGTSGALGRETQYF. In DNA form, the CDR3 reads TGTGCCAGCAGCCTAGGGACTAGCGGGGCCCTAGGGCGGGAGACCCAGTACTTC.

The chain joins TRBV13 to TRBJ2-1; 7 positions match TRBD2. Germline-derived CDR1 and CDR2 are PRHDT and FYEKMQ (reference sequence). This CDR3 spans 16 amino acids. V was clipped by 3 bases and J by 9 bases; unmatched bases: 14. CDR3 amino acids: CASSFPTSVLTSEQFF. The CDR3 region has the DNA TGTGCCAGCAGCTTTCCTACTAGCGTTCTCACTAGTGAGCAGTTCTTC.

This clone was seen more than once but under ten times. This chain connects TRBV11-2 to TRBJ2-7, with 8 positions matching TRBD1. Germline CDR1 SGHAT, CDR2 FQNNGV. CDR3 size: 15 residues. After removal of 1 base from V and 4 bases from J, the junction contained 6 bases not matched to a gene. As DNA, the CDR3 is TGTGCCAGCAGCTTAGGGGCCGGGACAGGATACGAGCAGTACTTC. Amino acids: CASSLGAGTGYEQYF. Looking up the rest from reference TRBV11-2 and TRBJ2-7 gives the full variable domain: EAGVAQSPRYKIIEKRQSVAFWCNPISGHATLYWYQQILGQGPKLLIQFQNNGVVDDSQLPKDRFSAERLKGVDSTLKIQPAKLEDSAVYLCASSLGAGTGYEQYFGPGTRLTVT.

A single count supports this clone. The chain uses TRBV18 and TRBJ2-7; TRBD1 is a possible D gene (6 bases). The V gene's germline CDR1 is KGHSH and CDR2 LQKENI. The CDR3 sequence is 12 residues long. Trimming pared 6 bases from V and 5 bases from J, leaving 11 bases between. CDR3 DNA sequence: TGTGCCAGCTCCCAAAGGACAGACGAGCAGTACTTC. The encoded protein is CASSQRTDEQYF.

This clone has only one observation. Other nucleotide sequences in the sample specify the same CDR3. CDR3 DNA sequence: TGTGCCAGCAGTTACTCGAGGTACGAGCAGTACTTC. Its protein product is CASSYSRYEQYF. The chain has TRBV6-5 and TRBJ2-7; D is undetermined. Germline CDR1 is MNHEY and CDR2 is SVGAGI. V lost 0 bases and J lost 4, with 4 bases in between. This CDR3 spans 12 amino acids.

This clone appeared a few times. This chain links TRBV28 with TRBJ2-1, with 9 bases matching TRBD1. This CDR3 is built from 15 residues. CDR1 and CDR2 from the germline V gene are MDHEN and SYDVKM. Unmatched junction bases numbered 13, after V lost 6 bases and J lost 10 bases. For the CDR3, the DNA is TGTGCCAGCAGGTTCACTACAGGGGGCGCGAGGGAGCAGTTCTTC. Amino acid sequence: CASRFTTGGAREQFF.

V usage is TRBV9 and J usage is TRBJ2-7, with 14 positions matching TRBD2. The V gene's germline CDR1 is SGDLS and CDR2 YYNGEE. The CDR3 has 16 amino acids. With 1 base clipped from V and 6 bases from J, the junction kept 6 bases outside the gene matches. The CDR3 region has the DNA TGTGCCAGCAGCGTAACGGGACTAGCGGGAGTCAGCGAGCAGTACTTC. Translation: CASSVTGLAGVSEQYF.